The 30 T cell receptor beta chains listed next were all sequenced from one sample in a study of spatial heterogeneity in lung cancer (dated by TCRdb to between 2018 and 2021). According to the study, the label for this sample's time point signals: blood at routine non-recurrence follow-up after resection. Libraries were built with 5' RACE. The sequencer was a NextSeq 500. TCRdb reanalyzed the raw reads on its own, using fastp at Q25 for trimming and MiXCR for clone calling, and kept in-frame beta chains. Rows with a matching CDR3 protein are joined into one entry that keeps the most common DNA and genes. The sample table shows about 36,000 distinct CDR3 sequences, and approximately 8% are seen once. Approximately 8.8% of the sample comes from the top ten. This sample comprised PBMCs, obtained at follow-up. All receptors derive from a male donor with early-stage non-small cell lung cancer.

This clonotype was observed many times. The chain joins TRBV3-1 to TRBJ1-5, with D possibly being TRBD1 (6 bases). Germline V gene lookup returns CDR1 LGHDT and CDR2 YNNKEL (reference sequence). The CDR3 is 15 residues long. Trimming took off 1 base at V and 10 bases at J, with 17 bases between the two ends. The CDR3 DNA sequence: TGTGCCAGCAGCCAAGCGGGGACATTGGTGGGCCCCCAGCATTTT. Protein: CASSQAGTLVGPQHF.

This clonotype came up a few times. This chain joins TRBV19 and TRBJ1-2, with D possibly matching TRBD1 (5 bases). This CDR3 contains 13 residues. Trimming removed 3 bases at V and 1 base at J, with 6 bases between. CDR1 is LNHDA, CDR2 SQIVND, per germline (reference sequence). The CDR3, as DNA: TGTGCCAGTAGTATTCAGGGTAACTATGGCTACACCTTC. Its protein is CASSIQGNYGYTF.

This clonotype was found many times. The CDR3 DNA reads TGTGCCAGCAGTTCGGGACTAGCGGGGGTTACGCAGTATTTT. Encoded protein: CASSSGLAGVTQYF. The chain uses TRBV6-5 and TRBJ2-3; TRBD2 matches at 14 bases. The CDR3 covers 14 residues. Losses at the gene ends were 4 bases for V and 8 bases for J; bases not matched to a gene: 2. CDR1 and CDR2 from the germline V gene are MNHEY and SVGAGI.

Many counts were recorded for this clonotype. The CDR3 DNA reads as TGTGCCAGCAGTTACAGGACCGTTTTGAACACTGAAGCTTTCTTT. Amino acids: CASSYRTVLNTEAFF. This chain connects TRBV6-5 to TRBJ1-1; D call uncertain. The CDR3 has 15 residues. Germline values: CDR1 MNHEY, CDR2 SVGAGI. The germline V and J ends were trimmed by 2 bases and 0 bases, with 10 bases remaining between them.

The rearrangement uses TRBV6-6 and TRBJ2-3, with no clear D. The V and J ends lost 8 bases and 2 bases respectively, with 8 bases between them. The CDR3 consists of 12 residues. The germline gives CDR1 MNHNY, CDR2 SVGAGI (reference sequence). The CDR3, as DNA: TGTGCCAGCGCCTTCTCCACAGATACGCAGTATTTT. Protein sequence: CASAFSTDTQYF.

This clonotype was detected ten times or more. The chain uses TRBV7-8 and TRBJ1-1; D perhaps matches TRBD1 (5 bases). The CDR3 extends over 15 amino acids. The ends were cut back, 0 bases at V and 0 bases at J, with 8 bases in the middle. Germline CDR1 SGHVS, CDR2 FQNEAQ. The CDR3 loop is CASSLAGGMNTEAFF. Here the CDR3 DNA reads TGTGCCAGCAGCTTAGCCGGGGGTATGAACACTGAAGCTTTCTTT.

The J gene is TRBJ1-2, the V gene TRBV12-3 or TRBV12-4; TRBD1 might be the D (5 bases). The CDR3 length is 14 residues. Trimming left V 6 bases short and J 4 bases short, with 15 bases between. CDR3 in DNA: TGTGCCAGCAGCTACAGCCAGGGCCCCTATGGCTACACCTTC. Its translation is CASSYSQGPYGYTF.

The chain recombines TRBV18 with TRBJ2-1; the D gene is possibly TRBD2 (7 bases). There are 15 residues in the CDR3. The V gene's germline CDR1 is KGHSH and CDR2 LQKENI. V gave up 2 bases and J gave up 4 bases, with 12 bases separating them. CDR3 DNA: TGTGCCAGCTCACCAATCGGGGGGCCTTACAATGAGCAGTTCTTC. Its translation: CASSPIGGPYNEQFF.

This clonotype has a count of ten or more. The chain recombines TRBV5-1 with TRBJ1-5; D unclear. V lost 0 bases and J lost 0, with 7 bases in between. The germline V gene has CDR1 SGHRS and CDR2 YFSETQ. The CDR3 totals 15 residues. CDR3: CASSLGEFSNQPQHF. The CDR3 region has the DNA TGCGCCAGCAGCTTGGGCGAATTTAGCAATCAGCCCCAGCATTTT.

This clonotype has a count of ten or more. The rearrangement links TRBV11-2 to TRBJ2-4; the match to TRBD2 covers 12 bases. The germline CDR1 and CDR2 sequences are SGHAT and FQNNGV. The J segment lost 0 bases and the V segment lost 3 bases, leaving 9 bases of the junction unmatched. There are 19 residues in the CDR3. CDR3 loop: CASSLRLAGGVLAKNIQYF. The CDR3 nucleotides are TGTGCCAGCAGCTTGAGGCTAGCGGGGGGGGTGTTAGCCAAAAACATTCAGTACTTC.

This clonotype was seen repeatedly, ten times or more. The chain combines TRBV7-9 with TRBJ1-4, with D tentatively TRBD1 (5 bases). Trimming removed 1 base at V and 8 bases at J, with 11 bases between. From germline, CDR1 is SEHNR and CDR2 FQNEAQ (reference sequence). The CDR3 is made up of 14 amino acids. The DNA of the CDR3 is TGTGCCAGCAGCTTAGGGGGAAGGGGCGAAAAACTGTTTTTT. It specifies CASSLGGRGEKLFF.

This clonotype was observed many times. The CDR3 loop is CASSHLTGFVSGANVLTF. In DNA form, the CDR3 reads TGTGCCAGCAGCCACCTGACAGGTTTCGTCTCTGGGGCCAACGTCCTGACTTTC. The chain has TRBV7-9 and TRBJ2-6; a weak D match, TRBD1 (6 bases). The CDR3 totals 18 residues. Germline V CDR1 and CDR2: SEHNR, FQNEAQ (reference sequence). Trimming took off 5 bases at V and 0 bases at J, with 17 bases between the two ends.

This clonotype has at least ten counts. The V gene is TRBV4-1, the J gene TRBJ1-6, with D maybe TRBD1 (6 bases). V shed 0 bases and J shed 10 bases, with 13 bases lying between them. The CDR3 loop spans 15 amino acids. Germline-derived CDR1 and CDR2 are MGHRA and YSYEKL. The CDR3 DNA reads as TGCGCCAGCAGCCAAGACCTCCCAGGGGCATCACCCCTCCACTTT. Translated: CASSQDLPGASPLHF.

At least ten counts were recorded for this clonotype. The rearrangement uses TRBV6-6 and TRBJ2-1; no reliable D call. CDR1 and CDR2 (germline): MNHNY, SVGAGI (reference sequence). This CDR3 spans 11 amino acids. V was shortened by 2 bases and J by 6 bases, with 2 bases between the two germline ends. The CDR3 here is CASSYSNEQFF. Here the CDR3 DNA reads TGTGCCAGCAGTTACAGCAATGAGCAGTTCTTC.

This clonotype was observed at least ten times. The rearrangement uses TRBV19 and TRBJ1-4; the match to TRBD1 covers 9 bases. Per germline, CDR1 LNHDA and CDR2 SQIVND (reference sequence). Losses at the gene ends were 7 bases for V and 6 bases for J; bases not matched to a gene: 6. The CDR3 spans 14 residues. The CDR3 region is CASKNRGRDEKLFF. CDR3 nucleotide sequence: TGTGCCAGTAAAAACAGGGGGCGTGATGAAAAACTGTTTTTT.

This clonotype was seen ten or more times. The rearrangement uses TRBV12-3 or TRBV12-4 and TRBJ1-1; D remains unclear. There are 14 residues in the CDR3. Trimming removed 6 bases from V and 5 bases from J, with 16 bases in between. This CDR3 is CASSPSGAPTEAFF. As DNA, the CDR3 is TGTGCCAGCAGCCCCTCCGGCGCCCCGACTGAAGCTTTCTTT.

This clonotype was counted ten times or more. V usage is TRBV14 and J usage is TRBJ2-2; D uncertain. V lost 3 bases and J lost 3, with 14 bases in between. Germline V gene lookup returns CDR1 SGHDN and CDR2 FVKESK. The CDR3 has 16 amino acids. CDR3 sequence (DNA): TGTGCCAGCAGCCATTTAACCGGGCCTTACACCGGGGAGCTGTTTTTT. It is translated as CASSHLTGPYTGELFF.

This clonotype was observed at least ten times. The genes are TRBV5-1 and TRBJ1-1; possibly TRBD1 for D (5 bases). Per the germline V gene, CDR1 is SGHRS and CDR2 is YFSETQ. Trimming stripped 0 bases from V and 4 bases from J, with 16 bases between. The CDR3 sequence is 16 residues long. The CDR3 reads CASSLGVFRVGTEAFF. The CDR3 nucleotides are TGCGCCAGCAGCTTGGGGGTCTTCAGGGTAGGCACTGAAGCTTTCTTT.

This clonotype was seen more than once but under ten times. The rearrangement uses TRBV12-3 or TRBV12-4 and TRBJ2-3; TRBD2 might be the D (5 bases). Trimming took 3 bases from V and 0 from J, leaving 16 bases between them. The length of the CDR3 is 17 residues. This chain's CDR3 is CASSFVERSPSTDTQYF. In DNA, the CDR3 is TGTGCCAGCAGTTTCGTGGAGCGGAGCCCTAGCACAGATACGCAGTATTTT.

In this sample, this clonotype turned up many times. The chain combines TRBV20-1 with TRBJ1-2; D perhaps matches TRBD1 (6 bases). This CDR3 has 12 amino acids. Trimming left V 6 bases short and J 7 bases short, with 15 bases between. Germline CDR1 is DFQATT and CDR2 is SNEGSKA (reference sequence). The CDR3 region is CSADTGLSGYTF. In DNA form, the CDR3 reads TGCAGTGCGGATACAGGGCTCTCTGGCTACACCTTC.

This clonotype was seen just once. Given a much more abundant clone one base away, this may be a read error. The chain couples TRBV7-3 to TRBJ2-5, with a tentative D call TRBD1 (6 bases). The CDR3 loop spans 13 amino acids. Trimming took off 2 bases at V and 3 bases at J, with 7 bases between the two ends. Per germline, CDR1 SGHTA and CDR2 FQGTGA. The CDR3 nucleotides are TGTGCCAGCAGCTTATCAGGGGAAGAGACCCAGTACTTC. Translated, it gives CASSLSGEETQYF.

Ten or more counts support this clonotype. The V call is TRBV7-9, the J call TRBJ2-1, with 8 bases identical to TRBD2. Germline-derived CDR1 and CDR2 are SEHNR and FQNEAQ (reference sequence). The CDR3 contains 17 residues. The ends lost 1 base at V and 7 bases at J; junction bases unmatched: 12. The CDR3 DNA is TGTGCCAGCAGCTTAGATGGCGGGGGGCTTACTTGGAATGAGCAGTTCTTC. Translated, it gives CASSLDGGGLTWNEQFF.

Many counts were recorded for this clonotype. CDR3 protein: CASSTPPNEQFF. CDR3 DNA sequence: TGTGCCAGCAGCACACCCCCCAATGAGCAGTTCTTC. The rearrangement joins TRBV7-8 to TRBJ2-1, with D hard to call. With 5 bases removed from V and 6 bases from J, the gap between germline ends came to 8 bases. Germline-derived CDR1 and CDR2 are SGHVS and FQNEAQ. The CDR3 sequence is 12 residues long.

Ten or more counts support this clonotype. CDR3: CASRPSGGVYNEQFF. CDR3 coding DNA: TGCGCCAGCAGACCCAGCGGGGGGGTCTACAATGAGCAGTTCTTC. The chain recombines TRBV5-1 with TRBJ2-1, with 10 nucleotides matching TRBD2. The V gene end was trimmed by 5 bases and the J gene end by 3 bases; junction bases not matched to a gene: 5. The CDR3 contains 15 residues. Germline V CDR1 and CDR2: SGHRS, YFSETQ.

This clonotype has a count of ten or more. The V call is TRBV5-1, the J call TRBJ1-1; 12 bases match TRBD1. Trimming at V came to 2 bases and at J to 2 bases, leaving 10 bases not matched to a gene. CDR1 SGHRS and CDR2 YFSETQ come from the germline V gene. The CDR3 spans 18 residues. The CDR3 is CASSFVPGQGAVNTEAFF. CDR3 nucleotide sequence: TGCGCCAGCAGCTTTGTCCCGGGACAGGGGGCAGTAAACACTGAAGCTTTCTTT.

In this sample, this clonotype turned up many times. The chain carries TRBV5-1 and TRBJ2-5; 8 bases match TRBD2. The V and J ends lost 4 bases and 2 bases, in that order; junction bases with no gene match: 10. The CDR3 is made up of 16 amino acids. Germline CDR1 and CDR2: SGHRS and YFSETQ. CDR3: CASSVGLGGGQETQYF. In DNA, the CDR3 is TGCGCCAGCAGCGTGGGACTAGGGGGAGGGCAAGAGACCCAGTACTTC.

This clonotype was observed many times. The chain employs TRBV6-1 and TRBJ1-4; maybe TRBD1 (6 bases). V was cut by 6 bases and J by 6 bases, with 17 bases left in between. CDR3 length: 15 amino acids. Germline assignment: CDR1 MNHNS and CDR2 SASEGT. The DNA for the CDR3 is TGTGCCAGCAGGAAGTGGGACACCAAGGATGAAAAACTGTTTTTT. It codes for CASRKWDTKDEKLFF.

By frequency in the sample, this clonotype is medium-sized. The chain has TRBV12-3 or TRBV12-4 and TRBJ2-2, with TRBD2 as a possible D gene (6 bases). Trimming took off 6 bases at V and 1 base at J, with 15 bases between the two ends. This CDR3 region has 16 residues. CDR3 sequence (DNA): TGTGCCAGCAGACCCTCCCCGGGGGAGAACACCGGGGAGCTGTTTTTT. This sequence encodes CASRPSPGENTGELFF.

The chain uses TRBV6-6 and TRBJ2-3; 11 bases are a match to TRBD2. The CDR3 is 16 amino acids. The V gene end was trimmed by 4 bases and the J gene end by 4 bases; junction bases not matched to a gene: 7. Germline V lookup: CDR1 MNHNY, CDR2 SVGAGI (reference sequence). The CDR3 reads CASSSSLAGGADTQYF. In DNA, the CDR3 is TGTGCCAGCAGTTCCAGTCTAGCGGGGGGTGCAGATACGCAGTATTTT.

The chain carries TRBV27 and TRBJ1-2, with D hard to call. Germline V gives CDR1 MNHEY, CDR2 SMNVEV (reference sequence). The CDR3 has 14 amino acids. Trimming took off 1 base at V and 6 bases at J, with 12 bases between the two ends. The CDR3 region has the DNA TGTGCCAGCAGTTTATTTCCGCCGGCCAATGGCTACACCTTC. Encoded protein: CASSLFPPANGYTF.